This entry is about one T cell receptor (beta chain). The sample originates from a study of blood T cell repertoires in COVID-19. Study-wide background: Acute and convalescent COVID-19 specimens originated in the United States, Italy and Spain. Nucleic acid was either cDNA or gDNA, and it came from T cells, B-cell-depleted T cells, or PBMCs.

Looked up from germline, CDR1 is MNHEY and CDR2 is SVGEGT. The length of the CDR3 is 16 residues. Trimming cost V 0 bases and J 5 bases; bases outside gene matches: 3. Authors' methods: It was from reference gene primer amplification that nucleated cell counts were estimated. Assay: immunoSEQ multiplex PCR; the TCRdb copy retains only in-frame clones and omits some. D and trimming come from the DNA, and the V and J calls and clone size come from that table. This sample has fewer than 100,000 clones, with around 80% found just once. Input material: peripheral blood. This chain links TRBV6-2 or TRBV6-3 with TRBJ1-5; 11 nucleotides line up with TRBD1. The TCR comes from a man aged 70-80 years with acute or convalescent COVID-19. CDR3 in DNA: TGTGCCAGCAGTTACTCGAAGGGACAGGGGGATCAGCCCCAGCATTTT. Translated, it gives CASSYSKGQGDQPQHF.